This T cell receptor (beta chain) was identified during a study of cytomegalovirus exposure and HLA in healthy donors (TCRdb year 2017). At the level of the whole study: In an earlier analysis of several hundred of the donors, approximately 260 Gb of sequence data and approximately 120 million unique TCR beta sequences from about 190 million T cells were reported. Around 320 gigabases of sequencing data and roughly 90 million unique TCR sequences were included in an early release covering roughly 600 HLA-typed donors. Of the roughly 400 genotyped donors, over 70% fell in the genetic ancestry cluster associated with self-reported Caucasian donors. The study aimed to test whether cataloging public T cell receptors could reveal signatures of past pathogen exposure. The study used immunosequencing to profile the T cell repertoires of some 600 subjects and linked those repertoires to cytomegalovirus serostatus. Besides the first cohort of 666 subjects, a separate validation cohort made up of roughly 120 different subjects was used. The study combined high-throughput TCR immunosequencing, statistical association of individual TCRs with disease status, and machine learning to predict cytomegalovirus infection status. In a later analysis, previously published TCR beta repertoires from some 640 donors were re-analyzed and high-resolution HLA genotyping was added so that TCR occurrence patterns could be studied. Rather than drawing on any new phenotypic data, the later analysis identified candidate immune exposures from TCR beta sequences and the way those sequences occurred across donors. In an earlier analysis of a few hundred of the donors, high-throughput TCR beta sequencing was used to judge whether each TCR beta V gene segment behaved as functional or pseudogenic. Donor age, sex, ethnicity and CMV serostatus were compiled alongside the repertoire data. A later genetic analysis took genome-wide SNP genotypes for about 55% of the roughly 670 donors and used that subset as a discovery cohort. Every repertoire in the discovery cohort had been generated on one and the same sequencing platform. HLA typing included class I and class II loci at four-digit resolution. Typing coverage differed by locus: A, B, C, DRB1 and DQB1 were typed in about 629-630 donors, DQA1 in 500 to 550, DPA1 in over 600, and DPB1 in 472. Four or five DR-DQ haplotypes were treated as single units for association and clustering because of strong linkage in the cohort. Among roughly 370 genotyped donors of the cohort, an average of approximately 240,000 unique TCR beta nucleotide sequences were sequenced per donor, 15% to 20% of them non-productive. Overall study outcomes, separate from this receptor: Correlated functional status among segregating V segments might be attributable to linkage disequilibrium, but an unknown experimental factor could not be ruled out. According to the authors, the approach could potentially be generalized to other disease states and immunological phenotypes. Most CMV-associated TCR beta chains appeared to be HLA-restricted in a later analysis, and the HLA associations seemed to be driven largely by CMV exposure. Strong co-occurrence of HLA alleles, especially DR and DQ, made assigning TCR associations to individual alleles difficult. A further reported finding was that TCR beta sequences accurately predicted the HLA-A and HLA-B alleles for most subjects in the first cohort. In this cohort, only TCR beta chains were sequenced, and detectable features were limited by the absence of alpha or paired-chain data. In vitro tests confirmed that a few of the cytomegalovirus-associated TCR beta chains recognize cytomegalovirus antigens. A group of highly shared sequence variants was considered likely to be a technical artifact of the sequencing pipeline. Immune exposure information for the cohort was limited to CMV serostatus. A later analysis reported that several top co-occurrence clusters appeared linked to parvovirus B19, influenza, CMV and Epstein-Barr virus. In an earlier analysis of about 600 of the donors, most TCR beta V segments appeared in productive rearrangements about 87% or about 30% of the time, broadly matching IMGT annotations. The earlier analysis of some 560 of the donors excluded 15 to 20 rarely observed V segments, including chromosome 9 orphons, because counts were too low. The study gave a list of under 200 TCR beta chains associated with cytomegalovirus. HLA typing was unavailable for some donors at each locus, so association tests used only the typed subset. Across donors, most TCR sequences were observed very rarely, whereas some public TCRs were present in many individuals. The classifier was reported to diagnose cytomegalovirus status with high specificity and sensitivity in both the original cohort and the validation cohort. Some IMGT-functional V segments, including TRBV6-2 and TRBV6-3, could not be distinguished by the 87-base-pair reads and were therefore excluded. A later genetic analysis reported fewer N-insertions in productive TCRs among donors in an Asian-associated ancestry cluster than the roughly 650-donor mean. In a later analysis, about 17,000 TCR beta sequences were associated with specific HLA alleles at a false discovery rate of 0.05. In a later analysis, HLA-associated TCR beta chains showed more clonal expansion and lower generation probabilities than non-associated chains that were equally common. A later genetic analysis associated a missense DCLRE1C variant with V-gene and J-gene trimming of TCR beta chains, and an independent cohort replicated the association. In a later analysis, TCR association rates were found to vary across HLA loci, with the most associated TCRs seen for DRB1 alleles and the fewest for HLA-C alleles. The presence/absence analyses assumed that sequencing depth was roughly uniform across donors, and that assumption may not be true.

Libraries were made using the immunoSEQ multiplex PCR assay. For the multiplex PCR, a mixture combining 60 forward primers for TCR Vbeta segments and 13 reverse primers for TCR Jbeta segments was used. A multiplex PCR assay on genomic DNA amplified the CDR3 region of rearranged TCR beta genes. The amplified TCR beta libraries were sequenced on the Illumina HiSeq System as 87-base-pair reads. The authors' analysis ran thus. In a later analysis, tens of millions of unique TCR beta chains were counted across the 500 to 850 repertoires, and around 11 million of these chains were shared by at least two donors. A nearest-neighbor algorithm error-corrected the raw reads and collapsed the reads into unique sequences, merging closely related sequences to remove PCR and sequencing errors. Alignment of CDR3 sequences to IMGT reference sequences was used to assign V, D and J gene segments. Each retained sequence needed at least a six-nucleotide match to both a V gene segment and a J gene segment. A rearrangement was called productive if the CDR3 had no stop codons and remained in frame with V and J, and every other rearrangement was called non-productive. CDR3 was defined by IMGT convention, running from the second conserved V-encoded cysteine to the conserved J-encoded phenylalanine. The earlier analysis of around 640 of the donors excluded sequences that lacked an unambiguous match to a single V gene segment. In an earlier analysis of almost 600 of the donors, a V segment was called functional when productive rearrangements were above 56.7%, and segregating when the standard deviation between donors exceeded 5%. A statistical classification framework was built for diagnosing cytomegalovirus status from the catalog of TCR beta chain sequences. In a later analysis, TCR nucleotide sequences were compared against IMGT/GENE-DB human TR gene sequences so that V and J genes could be assigned. A later analysis assigned CDR3 sequences and most-parsimonious VDJ recombination scenarios with the TCRdist pipeline. In a later analysis, every TCR beta chain was defined by the combination of its CDR3 amino acid sequence and its V-gene family, and reads without a unique V-gene family were dropped. As a way to deal with suspected cross-contamination and a sequencing artifact, a later analysis dropped 450 to 600 nucleotide sequences that were highly shared and had low generation probability. In a later analysis, a clonal expansion index was calculated for each public chain from normalized within-repertoire ranks of inferred template counts. A later analysis computed generation probabilities with a VDJ recombination model fitted to out-of-frame rearrangements, and checked the results against IGoR. A later analysis scored TCR-TCR, TCR-HLA and TCR-CMV co-occurrence with hypergeometric tests, applying a repertoire-size bias correction to TCR pairs. A later analysis estimated false discovery rates by permuting HLA or CMV assignments 20 times. In a later analysis, co-occurring TCRs were grouped with DBSCAN, and TCRdist sequence similarity was added when clustering was performed within HLA-allele-positive subsets. Repertoires with fewer than 30,000 or more than 120,000 public chains, plus five repertoires with anomalous nucleotide sharing, were excluded from co-occurrence clustering. What TCRdb holds here is the immuneACCESS table cut down to in-frame rearrangements. Part of the clones is not present; checked against another copy, under half of the missing clones reflect an unresolved V gene, and the others are unexplained. V and J calls and clone size are given by that table; D and trimming were obtained from the DNA. The sample table contains under 250,000 clones; only one count was recorded for around 80% of them. Around 0.45% of the sample goes to the ten largest clones.

Turning to this clone: This receptor's antigen is unknown. Per-nucleotide qualities are absent, and no much larger clonotype sits a single base away.

Trimming removed 5 bases from V and 2 bases from J; the gene matches leave 4 bases unexplained. Counted from cysteine to phenylalanine, this CDR3 has 14 amino acids. The CDR3 DNA has 42 bases and is translated from base 1. CDR1 and CDR2 are drawn from the germline V gene (reference sequence): WNHNN, SYGVQD. The cohort was made up of 500 to 850 healthy bone marrow donors. At the time of sampling, every cohort member was nominally healthy, though immune exposures that went unrecorded were likely present. The donor was CMV seronegative and was included in the group of about 400 seronegative cohort members. Every donor gave a peripheral blood sample, and the peripheral blood mononuclear cells from that sample were used for TCR beta sequencing. The Qiagen DNeasy Blood Extraction Kit was used to extract genomic DNA from the blood cell samples.

This clonotype was obtained from a boy aged 10-17 years in good health and CMV-seronegative. The rearranged chain carries TRBV10-1 and TRBJ1-1, with 8 central nucleotides matching TRBD1. The source material was PBMCs. In nucleotide form, the sequence is TGCGCCAGCAGTTCACAGGGGGGAAACACTGAAGCTTTCTTT. It is translated as CASSSQGGNTEAFF.